Shown below are 9 T cell receptor beta chains from a single sample sequenced in a study of blood T cell repertoires in COVID-19. Produced via immunoSEQ multiplex PCR; TCRdb's table is partial and in-frame only. In the table there are tens of thousands of clones, 65% to 90% of which are singletons. Input material: peripheral blood. All receptors derive from a man in his 60s with acute or convalescent COVID-19.

The V call is TRBV19, the J call TRBJ1-5; 7 bases line up with TRBD1. Germline assignment: CDR1 LNHDA and CDR2 SQIVND (reference sequence). The CDR3 is 16 residues long. Trimming removed 3 bases from V and 3 bases from J; junction bases left unmatched: 8. CDR3 amino acids: CASSIWGGTDNQPQHF. In nucleotides, the CDR3 is TGTGCCAGTAGTATTTGGGGCGGGACAGACAATCAGCCCCAGCATTTT.

This chain uses TRBV18 with TRBJ1-3; possible D gene TRBD1, 5 bases. The CDR3 loop spans 14 amino acids. Germline CDR1 is KGHSH and CDR2 is LQKENI. The V gene lost 4 bases and the J gene lost 2 bases, with 9 bases spanning the gap. In nucleotides, the CDR3 is TGTGCCAGCTCACACACGGACACTGGAAACACCATATATTTT. It is translated as CASSHTDTGNTIYF.

This clone was found once. The gene calls are TRBV18 and TRBJ2-7, with 7 bases that match TRBD1. This CDR3 comprises 15 residues. Germline V lookup: CDR1 KGHSH, CDR2 LQKENI. After removal of 2 bases from V and 5 bases from J, the junction contained 9 bases not matched to a gene. The CDR3 region has the DNA TGTGCCAGCTCACCATCGCGTGACAGGGCCCACGAGCAGTACTTC. Its translation: CASSPSRDRAHEQYF.

The chain carries TRBV6-5 and TRBJ2-7; D may be TRBD1 (6 bases). CDR3 length: 13 residues. The germline V gene encodes CDR1 MNHEY and CDR2 SVGAGI. V shed 6 bases and J shed 1 base, with 10 bases lying between them. The CDR3 DNA sequence: TGTGCCAGCAGACAGGGAAGGTCCTACGAGCAGTACTTC. Translation: CASRQGRSYEQYF.

This chain links TRBV2 with TRBJ2-5; 7 nucleotides line up with TRBD2. Unmatched junction bases numbered 12, after V lost 3 bases and J lost 5 bases. CDR3 size: 16 residues. Germline loops: CDR1 SNHLY, CDR2 FYNNEI. CDR3 in amino acids: CASSEGGTIRGETQYF. In DNA, the CDR3 is TGTGCCAGCAGTGAGGGTGGGACTATTAGAGGGGAGACCCAGTACTTC.

J is TRBJ1-2 and V is TRBV5-6; the D gene is possibly TRBD1 (6 bases). There are 15 residues in the CDR3. Germline assignment: CDR1 SGHDT and CDR2 YYEEEE. V was clipped by 3 bases and J by 3 bases, with 15 bases between them. The CDR3 DNA sequence: TGTGCCAGCAGCTCGCCAGGGGCTAGGGACTATGGCTACACCTTC. Residues: CASSSPGARDYGYTF.

V gene TRBV13 combines with J gene TRBJ1-6; possible D gene TRBD1, 5 bases. This CDR3 comprises 14 residues. Germline loops: CDR1 PRHDT, CDR2 FYEKMQ (reference sequence). Between the trimmed V and J ends, which lost 0 bases and 7 bases, there was a span of 7 bases. DNA of the CDR3: TGTGCCAGCAGCTTAGGGGGGCCCAATTCACCCCTCCACTTT. This encodes CASSLGGPNSPLHF. The full variable domain, completed using reference TRBV13 and TRBJ1-6, is AAGVIQSPRHLIKEKRETATLKCYPIPRHDTVYWYQQGPGQDPQFLISFYEKMQSDKGSIPDRFSAQQFSDYHSELNMSSLELGDSALYFCASSLGGPNSPLHFGNGTRLTVT.

The count of this clone is one. The chain is built from TRBV6-1 and TRBJ1-2; D possibly corresponds to TRBD1 (5 bases). This CDR3 contains 14 residues. Trimming shortened V by 1 base and J by 6 bases, and 12 bases separated the two germline ends. Germline V gives CDR1 MNHNS, CDR2 SASEGT. In DNA, the CDR3 is TGTGCCAGCAGTGAAGTCGGACAAGGGAATGGCTACACCTTC. This gives the protein CASSEVGQGNGYTF.

The J gene is TRBJ1-2, the V gene TRBV4-2, with 12 bases identical to TRBD1. The germline V gene encodes CDR1 LGHNA and CDR2 YNFKEQ. The CDR3 covers 15 residues. The ends lost 1 base at V and 8 bases at J; junction bases unmatched: 5. The CDR3 coding sequence is TGTGCCAGCAGCCAAGTGGGACAGGGGGCGCAAGGCTACACCTTC. It encodes CASSQVGQGAQGYTF.